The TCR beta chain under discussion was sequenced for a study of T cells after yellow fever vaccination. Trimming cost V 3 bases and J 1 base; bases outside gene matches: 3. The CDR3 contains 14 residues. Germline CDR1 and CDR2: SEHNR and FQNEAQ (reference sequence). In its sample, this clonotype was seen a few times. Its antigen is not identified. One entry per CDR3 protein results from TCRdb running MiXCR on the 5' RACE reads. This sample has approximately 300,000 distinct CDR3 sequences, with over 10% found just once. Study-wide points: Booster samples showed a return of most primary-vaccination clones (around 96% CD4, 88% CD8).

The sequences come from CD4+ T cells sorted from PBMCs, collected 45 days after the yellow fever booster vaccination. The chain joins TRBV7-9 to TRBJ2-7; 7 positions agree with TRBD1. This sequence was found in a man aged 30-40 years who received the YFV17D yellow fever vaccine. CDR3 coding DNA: TGTGCCAGCAGCTTGGGGACAGTTTCCTACGAGCAGTACTTC. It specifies CASSLGTVSYEQYF. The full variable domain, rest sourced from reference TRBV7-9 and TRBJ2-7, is DTGVSQNPRHKITKRGQNVTFRCDPISEHNRLYWYRQTLGQGPEFLTYFQNEAQLEKSRLLSDRFSAERPKGSFSTLEIQRTEQGDSAMYLCASSLGTVSYEQYFGPGTRLTVT.